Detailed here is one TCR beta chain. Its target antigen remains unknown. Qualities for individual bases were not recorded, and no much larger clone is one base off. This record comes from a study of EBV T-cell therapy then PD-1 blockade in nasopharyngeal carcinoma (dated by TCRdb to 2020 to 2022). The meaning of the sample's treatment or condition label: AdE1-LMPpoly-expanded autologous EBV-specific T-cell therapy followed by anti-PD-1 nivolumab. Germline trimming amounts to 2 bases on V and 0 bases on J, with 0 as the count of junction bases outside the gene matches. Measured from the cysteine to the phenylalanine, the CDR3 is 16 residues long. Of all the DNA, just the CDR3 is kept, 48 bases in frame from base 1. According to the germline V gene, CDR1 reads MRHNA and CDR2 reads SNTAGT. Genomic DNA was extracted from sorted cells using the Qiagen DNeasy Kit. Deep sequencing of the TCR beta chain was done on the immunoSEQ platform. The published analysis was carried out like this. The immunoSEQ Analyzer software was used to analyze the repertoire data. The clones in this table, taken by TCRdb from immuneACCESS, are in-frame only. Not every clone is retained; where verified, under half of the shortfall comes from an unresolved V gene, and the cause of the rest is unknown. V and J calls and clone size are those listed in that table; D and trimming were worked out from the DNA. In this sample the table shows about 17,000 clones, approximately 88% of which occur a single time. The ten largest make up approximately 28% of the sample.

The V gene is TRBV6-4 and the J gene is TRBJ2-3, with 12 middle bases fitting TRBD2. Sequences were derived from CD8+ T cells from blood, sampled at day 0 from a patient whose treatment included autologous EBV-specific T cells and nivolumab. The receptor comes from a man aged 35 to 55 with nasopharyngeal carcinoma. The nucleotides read TGTGCCAGCAGTGACCTAGCGGGGGGGAGCACAGATACGCAGTATTTT. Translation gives CASSDLAGGSTDTQYF.